The 3 T cell receptor beta chains listed next were all sequenced from one sample in a study of OX40 agonist ivuxolimab in advanced cancers. The repertoire was sequenced with immunoSEQ multiplex PCR; TCRdb's copy has only in-frame clones and lacks some. Of 45,000 to 70,000 clones in the sample, roughly 89% were seen once. Sequencing was performed on CD4+ or CD8+ T cells sorted from blood, taken in a trial of the OX40 agonist ivuxolimab. These receptors all stem from an adult with an advanced solid tumor such as melanoma, head and neck, liver or kidney cancer.

The chain employs TRBV15 and TRBJ2-2; D is ambiguous. This CDR3 region has 13 residues. CDR1 LNHNV and CDR2 YYDKDF come from the germline V gene (reference sequence). The germline V and J ends were trimmed by 0 bases and 7 bases, with 6 bases remaining between them. For the CDR3, the DNA is TGTGCCACCAGCAGAGACAGGAGCGGGGAGCTGTTTTTT. As protein: CATSRDRSGELFF.

The chain has TRBV18 and TRBJ2-2; TRBD1 is a possible D gene (6 bases). Germline V lookup: CDR1 KGHSH, CDR2 LQKENI. V lost 2 bases to trimming and J lost 5 bases, with 12 bases between them. The CDR3 runs to 15 residues. DNA of the CDR3: TGTGCCAGCTCACCATCATACAGGGATACCGGGGAGCTGTTTTTT. The encoded protein is CASSPSYRDTGELFF.

This sequence joins TRBV5-4 and TRBJ2-3, with D possibly matching TRBD2 (5 bases). The CDR3 has 15 amino acids. The germline V gene encodes CDR1 SGHNT and CDR2 YYREEE (reference sequence). Deletions cut 3 bases from V and 5 bases from J, with 16 bases between. CDR3: CASSSDGVSGDTQYF. DNA of the CDR3: TGTGCCAGCAGCTCAGACGGGGTGTCGGGAGATACGCAGTATTTT.